A single sample gave rise to the 26 T cell receptor beta chains below, sequenced in a study of CD8+ T cells in alopecia areata. As the sequencing template, cDNA was produced by extracting RNA and reverse transcribing it. Profiled with immunoSEQ multiplex PCR; TCRdb holds only in-frame clones, not every one. The sample has about 220,000 clones, under 60% seen once. As for treatment: oral pan-JAK inhibitor, 5-10 mg twice daily. The sequencing used CD4+ T cells sorted from blood, collected at week 4, from a patient treated with tofacitinib. The source of these receptors is a human donor with alopecia areata.

This clone was recorded many times. J is TRBJ2-3 and V is TRBV7-3; D might be TRBD1 (6 bases). V was pared by 1 base and J by 4 bases, with 6 bases between. CDR3 length: 13 residues. In germline, CDR1 is SGHTA, CDR2 FQGTGA. The CDR3 region has the DNA TGTGCCAGCAGCTTAAGGGGGCCAGATACGCAGTATTTT. This codes for CASSLRGPDTQYF.

The table lists this clone with a few counts. The J gene is TRBJ1-1, the V gene TRBV29-1; D is uncertain. CDR1 and CDR2 (germline): SQVTM, ANQGSEA. The CDR3 sequence is 9 residues long. Trimming removed 4 bases at V and 5 bases at J, with 2 bases between. The CDR3 bases are TGCAGCGTTGGGACTGAAGCTTTCTTT. Translating gives CSVGTEAFF.

Only a few counts were recorded for this clone. The chain carries TRBV29-1 and TRBJ2-5; no clear D gene. The CDR3 is 13 residues long. Per germline, CDR1 SQVTM and CDR2 ANQGSEA. The V and J ends lost 4 bases and 0 bases respectively, with 9 bases between them. CDR3 sequence reads: CSVVPRYQETQYF. For the CDR3, the DNA is TGCAGCGTTGTTCCAAGGTACCAAGAGACCCAGTACTTC.

This chain uses TRBV18 with TRBJ2-7, with 8 bases identical to TRBD1. The CDR3 loop spans 12 amino acids. J gave up 4 bases and V 6 bases, and 2 bases lay outside the gene matches. Germline V gene sequence: CDR1 KGHSH, CDR2 LQKENI. The CDR3 sequence: CASSRTGYEQYF. CDR3 bases: TGTGCCAGCTCCCGGACAGGGTACGAGCAGTACTTC.

The chain combines TRBV30 with TRBJ2-7, with a weak D call TRBD2 (5 bases). There are 12 residues in the CDR3. The germline V and J ends were trimmed by 6 bases and 2 bases, with 11 bases remaining between them. CDR1 GTSNPN and CDR2 SVGIG come from the germline V gene (reference sequence). CDR3 sequence: CACRAATYEQYF. The CDR3 DNA is TGTGCCTGTAGAGCGGCTACCTACGAGCAGTACTTC.

This clone appeared many times. The V gene is TRBV5-1, the J gene TRBJ2-2; D remains ambiguous. The germline V gene encodes CDR1 SGHRS and CDR2 YFSETQ. V was cut by 0 bases and J by 0 bases, with 6 bases left in between. This CDR3 has 15 amino acids. CDR3 DNA: TGCGCCAGCAGCTTGGCTCAGCCGAACACCGGGGAGCTGTTTTTT. It yields the protein CASSLAQPNTGELFF. The variable domain in full, with the rest retrieved from reference TRBV5-1 and TRBJ2-2, is KAGVTQTPRYLIKTRGQQVTLSCSPISGHRSVSWYQQTPGQGLQFLFEYFSETQRNKGNFPGRFSGRQFSNSRSEMNVSTLELGDSALYLCASSLAQPNTGELFFGEGSRLTVL.

The chain joins TRBV29-1 to TRBJ2-3, with D unclear. Between the trimmed V and J ends, which lost 4 bases and 2 bases, there was a span of 16 bases. CDR1 SQVTM and CDR2 ANQGSEA come from the germline V gene. The CDR3 is 15 residues long. The CDR3: CSVALADRNTDTQYF. CDR3 in DNA: TGCAGCGTTGCATTGGCGGACCGGAACACAGATACGCAGTATTTT.

The J gene is TRBJ1-2, the V gene TRBV6-5; D is ambiguous. V gave up 7 bases and J gave up 4 bases, with 7 bases separating them. CDR3 length: 11 residues. CDR1 and CDR2 from the germline V gene are MNHEY and SVGAGI. CDR3 in DNA: TGTGCCAGCATGAGCCTCTATGGCTACACCTTC. Its protein is CASMSLYGYTF.

This sequence joins TRBV4-3 and TRBJ2-3; no firm D call. The CDR3 is 8 amino acids. The ends were cut back, 1 base at V and 14 bases at J, with 1 base in the middle. The germline CDR1 and CDR2 sequences are LGHNA and YSLEER. CDR3 DNA: TGCGCCAGCAGCCAAGGGTATTTT. Its protein is CASSQGYF.

V gene TRBV5-1 combines with J gene TRBJ2-5; no reliable D call. The V end was cut by 2 bases, the J end by 4 bases, with 9 bases between. CDR3 length: 13 residues. The germline V gene encodes CDR1 SGHRS and CDR2 YFSETQ. The CDR3 loop is CASSLRTAETQYF. CDR3 nucleotide sequence: TGCGCCAGCAGCTTACGGACGGCAGAGACCCAGTACTTC.

The rearrangement joins TRBV6-6 to TRBJ2-3; D not certain. V lost 7 bases to trimming and J lost 4 bases, with 9 bases between them. The CDR3 is 12 amino acids. CDR1 and CDR2 (germline): MNHNY, SVGAGI (reference sequence). The CDR3, as DNA: TGTGCCAGCAAAGAAGTGGCAGATACGCAGTATTTT. Its protein product is CASKEVADTQYF.

The V gene is TRBV5-1, the J gene TRBJ1-5; 10 nucleotides match TRBD1. Germline loops: CDR1 SGHRS, CDR2 YFSETQ. The J segment lost 6 bases and the V segment lost 0 bases, leaving 3 bases of the junction unmatched. This CDR3 spans 15 amino acids. The CDR3 here is CASSLDWTGGQPQHF. The DNA of the CDR3 is TGCGCCAGCAGCTTGGATTGGACAGGGGGTCAGCCCCAGCATTTT.

This chain uses TRBV6-5 with TRBJ2-5, with 7 bases aligning to TRBD2. The V and J ends lost 4 bases and 7 bases, in that order; junction bases with no gene match: 3. CDR3 length: 12 residues. Germline V gene sequence: CDR1 MNHEY, CDR2 SVGAGI. DNA of the CDR3: TGTGCCAGCAGTTGGGGGGGATGGACCCAGTACTTC. Protein sequence: CASSWGGWTQYF.

The V call is TRBV5-1, the J call TRBJ2-5, with a weak D call TRBD1 (7 bases). In germline, CDR1 is SGHRS, CDR2 YFSETQ. The CDR3 extends over 14 amino acids. Between the trimmed V and J ends, which lost 4 bases and 4 bases, there was a span of 14 bases. CDR3 protein: CASSGNRGGETQYF. The CDR3 DNA is TGCGCCAGCAGCGGAAACAGGGGAGGAGAGACCCAGTACTTC. The whole variable domain, remainder taken from reference TRBV5-1 and TRBJ2-5, is KAGVTQTPRYLIKTRGQQVTLSCSPISGHRSVSWYQQTPGQGLQFLFEYFSETQRNKGNFPGRFSGRQFSNSRSEMNVSTLELGDSALYLCASSGNRGGETQYFGPGTRLLVL.

The V gene is TRBV15, the J gene TRBJ2-1, with TRBD2 matching 10 bases. CDR3 length: 17 amino acids. The V and J ends lost 0 bases and 6 bases, in that order; junction bases with no gene match: 8. Germline values: CDR1 LNHNV, CDR2 YYDKDF (reference sequence). The CDR3 nucleotides are TGTGCCACCAGCAGAGATCTTCCTAGCGGGGGCCTCAATGAGCAGTTCTTC. This gives the protein CATSRDLPSGGLNEQFF.

This clone was recorded a few times. The chain links TRBV23-1 to TRBJ1-4; D not resolved. TRBV23-1 is marked as an open reading frame, function uncertain. V lost 0 bases and J lost 8, with 10 bases in between. This CDR3 has 14 residues. This chain's CDR3 is CASSQSCSLEKLFF. CDR3 sequence (DNA): TGCGCCAGCAGTCAATCGTGCAGTCTCGAAAAACTGTTTTTT.

This chain uses TRBV28 with TRBJ2-5, with a tentative D call TRBD2 (6 bases). Germline values: CDR1 MDHEN, CDR2 SYDVKM. This CDR3 region has 14 residues. V was pared by 3 bases and J by 3 bases, with 11 bases between. The CDR3 sequence: CASSLPQREETQYF. The CDR3 DNA reads as TGTGCCAGCAGTTTGCCTCAGCGGGAAGAGACCCAGTACTTC.

This chain links TRBV5-1 with TRBJ2-3; D gene unclear. The germline CDR1 and CDR2 sequences are SGHRS and YFSETQ. V was clipped by 7 bases and J by 4 bases, with 19 bases between them. The CDR3 is made up of 15 amino acids. The chain's CDR3 is CASSAVVSSADTQYF. The CDR3 DNA sequence: TGCGCCAGCTCCGCAGTGGTCTCAAGTGCAGATACGCAGTATTTT. Drawing the rest from reference TRBV5-1 and TRBJ2-3, the complete variable domain is KAGVTQTPRYLIKTRGQQVTLSCSPISGHRSVSWYQQTPGQGLQFLFEYFSETQRNKGNFPGRFSGRQFSNSRSEMNVSTLELGDSALYLCASSAVVSSADTQYFGPGTRLTVL.

J is TRBJ2-7 and V is TRBV7-3; the D is unclear. V was cut by 5 bases and J by 1 base, with 9 bases left in between. This CDR3 is 13 amino acids long. The V gene's germline CDR1 is SGHTA and CDR2 FQGTGA. The CDR3 nucleotides are TGTGCCAGCAGCCATACTGGTTCCTACGAGCAGTACTTC. It encodes CASSHTGSYEQYF.

This clone was observed once. J is TRBJ1-1 and V is TRBV25-1; D gene unclear. The V gene lost 3 bases and the J gene lost 5 bases, with 7 bases spanning the gap. CDR3 length: 12 residues. Germline values: CDR1 MGHDK, CDR2 SYGVNS. The CDR3 reads CASSEIGTEAFF. The CDR3 DNA is TGTGCCAGCAGTGAGATTGGGACTGAAGCTTTCTTT.

This clone was observed a handful of times. The V gene is TRBV29-1, the J gene TRBJ1-2; D perhaps matches TRBD1 (5 bases). Germline CDR1 reads SQVTM; CDR2 reads ANQGSEA. The CDR3 is 12 residues long. The germline V and J ends were trimmed by 6 bases and 10 bases, with 18 bases remaining between them. CDR3 in DNA: TGCAGCGTGACCCCGACAGCCCGCCTCTACACCTTC. It translates to CSVTPTARLYTF.

The chain recombines TRBV7-9 with TRBJ1-1; TRBD1 might be the D (6 bases). The V gene lost 4 bases and the J gene lost 1 base, with 13 bases spanning the gap. This CDR3 spans 15 amino acids. CDR1 is SEHNR and CDR2 is FQNEAQ in the germline V gene (reference sequence). CDR3 in amino acids: CASSYGLQGNTEAFF. As DNA, the CDR3 is TGTGCCAGCAGCTACGGACTACAGGGGAACACTGAAGCTTTCTTT.

The chain couples TRBV29-1 to TRBJ2-1; 7 bases map to TRBD2. Germline assignment: CDR1 SQVTM and CDR2 ANQGSEA. V shed 6 bases and J 7 bases; nucleotides not matched to a gene: 12. This CDR3 is 14 amino acids long. DNA for the CDR3: TGCAGCGTAGCCCCGGGGGGTCTGGGGAATGAGCAGTTCTTC. Protein product: CSVAPGGLGNEQFF.

This clone was detected only a few times. The CDR3 nucleotides are TGTGCCAGCAGCCTAAACCCAAGAGCTGGGGCCGAGCAGTACTTC. Its protein is CASSLNPRAGAEQYF. The chain employs TRBV14 and TRBJ2-7, with a tentative D call TRBD1 (5 bases). Germline CDR1 reads SGHDN; CDR2 reads FVKESK. The CDR3 runs 15 residues. V lost 4 bases, J lost 6 bases, and 19 bases lay in between. The full variable domain, completed using reference TRBV14 and TRBJ2-7, is EAGVTQFPSHSVIEKGQTVTLRCDPISGHDNLYWYRRVMGKEIKFLLHFVKESKQDESGMPNNRFLAERTGGTYSTLKVQPAELEDSGVYFCASSLNPRAGAEQYFGPGTRLTVT.

The chain links TRBV4-3 to TRBJ1-5; D remains unclear. V lost 1 base to trimming and J lost 4 bases, with 8 bases between them. Germline V gives CDR1 LGHNA, CDR2 YSLEER. This CDR3 is 14 amino acids long. The chain's CDR3 is CASSQAPLNQPQHF. CDR3 bases: TGCGCCAGCAGCCAAGCCCCGTTAAATCAGCCCCAGCATTTT.

The count of this clone is one. V gene TRBV5-1 combines with J gene TRBJ2-7; a weak D match, TRBD2 (5 bases). There are 13 residues in the CDR3. Trimming removed 4 bases from V and 5 bases from J, with 13 bases in between. Germline loops: CDR1 SGHRS, CDR2 YFSETQ. CDR3 sequence: CASSATGIDEQYF. Here the CDR3 DNA reads TGCGCCAGCAGCGCGACGGGGATTGACGAGCAGTACTTC.